These 5 T cell receptor beta chains were all obtained from the same sample, sequenced in a study of cytomegalovirus exposure and HLA in healthy donors. Researchers ran the PCR with 60 Vbeta and 13 Jbeta primers. Here immunoSEQ multiplex PCR was the method, and the copy in TCRdb shows in-frame clones only, minus some. The data contain 90,000 to 150,000 clones, 75% to 90% of them singletons. Sequencing was carried out using PBMCs. The source is a man aged 35 to 55 in good health and CMV-seronegative.

This rearrangement joins TRBV20-1 to TRBJ2-3, with D unresolved. The CDR3 totals 11 residues. Germline CDR1 reads DFQATT; CDR2 reads SNEGSKA (reference sequence). Trimming took 6 bases from V and 6 from J, leaving 10 bases between them. DNA for the CDR3: TGCAGTGCCACCAGTAGCGATACGCAGTATTTT. Translating it yields CSATSSDTQYF.

The genes are TRBV27 and TRBJ1-5; 9 bases fit TRBD1. This CDR3 comprises 13 residues. V lost 4 bases to trimming and J lost 7 bases; unmatched junction nucleotides: 2. Germline CDR1 is MNHEY and CDR2 is SMNVEV (reference sequence). This chain's CDR3 is CASSWDRDQPQHF. The CDR3 coding sequence is TGTGCCAGCAGTTGGGACAGGGACCAGCCCCAGCATTTT.

This clone was counted many times. This CDR3 reads CASSRQGLVGEAFF. The CDR3 DNA is TGTGCCAGCTCACGACAGGGACTCGTGGGTGAAGCTTTCTTT. V usage is TRBV18 and J usage is TRBJ1-1, with 7 nucleotides matching TRBD1. The CDR3 is 14 residues long. V lost 4 bases, J lost 7 bases, and 9 bases stayed unmatched. In germline, CDR1 is KGHSH, CDR2 LQKENI.

The chain combines TRBV29-1 with TRBJ1-2; D gene unclear. Germline lookup yields CDR1 SQVTM and CDR2 ANQGSEA. The CDR3 runs to 9 residues. The germline V and J ends were trimmed by 3 bases and 7 bases, with 3 bases remaining between them. CDR3 in amino acids: CSVDGGYTF. DNA for the CDR3: TGCAGCGTTGACGGTGGCTACACCTTC.

This clone showed up just a few times. The V call is TRBV19, the J call TRBJ2-2; maybe TRBD1 (6 bases). CDR3 size: 16 residues. Between the trimmed V and J ends, which lost 7 bases and 3 bases, there was a span of 18 bases. Germline-derived CDR1 and CDR2 are LNHDA and SQIVND (reference sequence). The CDR3 loop reads CASTTQGQAHTGELFF. The CDR3 DNA follows: TGTGCCAGTACCACCCAGGGGCAGGCCCACACCGGGGAGCTGTTTTTT.